This is a list of T cell receptor beta chains from one sample in a study of blood T cells in healthy people across ages. TCRdb called the 5' RACE reads again in MiXCR, with one record for every CDR3 protein. The table shows 1 million to 1.2 million distinct CDR3 sequences, with about two fifths occurring only once. The sequencing input was blood. The origin of the receptors is a young man in good health. Each CDR3 is given with its conserved first and last residue. The D gene is left open where the match is weak. Some rows have no size entry. The others give once, few or many, or a class for an expanded clone.

d_call clone_size j_call v_call cdr3_nt cdr3_aa
. . TRBJ1-5 TRBV19 TGTGCCAGTAGTATGAACGGTAGCAATCAGCCCCAGCATTTT CASSMNGSNQPQHF
TRBD1 few TRBJ1-1 TRBV20-1 TGCAGTGCTAGGAGGGCAGGGGGATTGAACACTGAAGCTTTCTTT CSARRAGGLNTEAFF
TRBD1 . TRBJ2-3 TRBV20-1 TGCAGTGCTGGTACCGGGACAGGATACGGGGATACGCAGTATTTT CSAGTGTGYGDTQYF
. . TRBJ1-5 TRBV7-2 TGTGCCAGCAGCTTAGCCCAGGGTATGAGTCAGCCCCAGCATTTT CASSLAQGMSQPQHF
. . TRBJ1-4 TRBV28 TGTGCCAGCAGTAAAGAGGGAGGGTCCCGAAAACTGTTTTTT CASSKEGGSRKLFF
. . TRBJ1-2 TRBV20-1 TGCAGTGCCCCTCCGGGGGAAGGCTACACCTTC CSAPPGEGYTF
TRBD2 few TRBJ2-4 TRBV20-1 TGCAGTGCTAGAGATGCGGGAGTGGGGGTGGGAAACATTCAGTACTTC CSARDAGVGVGNIQYF
. few TRBJ1-5 TRBV19 TGTGCCAGTAGTGTGGCGGCCTACAATCAGCCCCAGCATTTT CASSVAAYNQPQHF
. . TRBJ2-7 TRBV10-3 TGTGCCATCAGTGAGTCAGGCGAGACCCTCGGATCCTACGAGCAGTACTTC CAISESGETLGSYEQYF
. . TRBJ2-6 TRBV12-3/TRBV12-4 TGTGCCAGCAGTTTAGGTGGGGCGGACGGGGCCAACGTCCTGACTTTC CASSLGGADGANVLTF
TRBD1 . TRBJ2-1 TRBV5-1 TGCGCCAGTAGCTGGGACAGGGCCTATGAGCAGTTCTTC CASSWDRAYEQFF
TRBD2 . TRBJ2-1 TRBV6-1 TGTGCCAACAGTGAATCAGCGGGGGGGCTAATGTTCTTC CANSESAGGLMFF
. . TRBJ1-4 TRBV28 TGTGCCAGCAGTCCCCCCGCAGGGAGTAAAAATGAAAAACTGTTTTTT CASSPPAGSKNEKLFF
. few TRBJ2-7 TRBV5-1 TGCGCCAGCAGCTTGGATTGGGGAGCCTACGAGCAGTACTTC CASSLDWGAYEQYF
. few TRBJ2-3 TRBV7-2 TGTGCCAGCAGCTTAAACCCCGTCCGTTGGGACAGCACAGATACGCAGTATTTT CASSLNPVRWDSTDTQYF
. . TRBJ1-6 TRBV7-2 TGTGCCAGCAGCTTAGGGATGTTGGGCTCCAATTCACCCTCCCACTTT CASSLGMLGSNSPSHF
TRBD1 . TRBJ2-7 TRBV14 TGTGCCAGCCAGGGGGCGGCTTACGAGCAGTACTTC CASQGAAYEQYF
. few TRBJ2-2 TRBV6-6 TGTGCCAGCAGTTATCACAGGGCGAACACCGGGGAGCTGTTTTTT CASSYHRANTGELFF
. few TRBJ1-6 TRBV6-5 TGTGCCAGCAGTTACTCGAAGGGTGCCTATAATTCACCCCTCCACTTT CASSYSKGAYNSPLHF
TRBD2 . TRBJ2-7 TRBV13 TGTGCCAGCAGCTTAAGCGGGGGCCCCTCCTACAATGAGCAGTACTTC CASSLSGGPSYNEQYF
. . TRBJ1-6 TRBV12-3/TRBV12-4 TGTGCCAGCAGAGTACAGCTGGATAATTCACCCCTCCACTTT CASRVQLDNSPLHF
TRBD2 few TRBJ2-3 TRBV29-1 TGCAGCGTTGACTCACTAGCGGGGGGTAGCACAGATACGCAGTATTTT CSVDSLAGGSTDTQYF
. . TRBJ1-1 TRBV5-1 TGCGCCAGCAGCCCCAGGGTCGACACTGAAGCTTTCTTT CASSPRVDTEAFF
. . TRBJ1-1 TRBV6-5 TGTGCCAGCAGTTACTCGATTGAGAATATGAACACTGAAGCTTTCTTT CASSYSIENMNTEAFF
. . TRBJ2-7 TRBV11-2 TGTGCCAGCAGCCTGGGAGAATTGGACGAGCAGTACTTC CASSLGELDEQYF
. . TRBJ1-5 TRBV20-1 TGCAGTGCTAGTGGCAGGGGCAATCAGCCCCAGCATTTT CSASGRGNQPQHF
. . TRBJ2-5 TRBV10-3 TGTGCCATCAAAGCCGCGTCGGGCAGGGGAAAGGATGAGCAGTACTTC CAIKAASGRGKDEQYF
. . TRBJ1-2 TRBV7-2 TGTGCCAGCAGCTTAGGGAGACACGTAGTGGGATCGGGCTACACCTTC CASSLGRHVVGSGYTF
TRBD2 few TRBJ2-3 TRBV9 TGTGCCAGCAGCGTAGGTACTAGCGGGGGACCCACAGATACGCAGTATTTT CASSVGTSGGPTDTQYF
. many TRBJ2-5 TRBV5-1 TGCGCCAGCAGCTTGGATCCGGGTATACAAGAGACCCAGTACTTC CASSLDPGIQETQYF
. . TRBJ2-3 TRBV28 TGTGCCAGCACATACAGGGCGACAGATACGCAGTATTTT CASTYRATDTQYF
. . TRBJ1-3 TRBV6-1 TGTGCCAGCAGTACCCGTCGAGAGGGCTCCTCTGGAAACACCATATATTTT CASSTRREGSSGNTIYF
. few TRBJ1-4 TRBV6-5 TGTGCCAGCAGTTACTCCAAATTTCGGACCGATGAACTGAATGAAAAACTGTTTTTT CASSYSKFRTDELNEKLFF
. few TRBJ2-4 TRBV28 TGTGCCAGCAGTTTATACCGGGGAAACATTCAGTACTTC CASSLYRGNIQYF
. . TRBJ1-1 TRBV4-3 TGCGCCAGCAGCCAAGATTTGGGGGAGAACGATGAAGCTTTCTTT CASSQDLGENDEAFF
. few TRBJ2-5 TRBV20-1 TGCAGTGCCACAATACCCGAAGAGACCCAGTACTTC CSATIPEETQYF
. few TRBJ1-6 TRBV27 TGTGCCAGCAGTCCGAGGGCTGCGAACGTCGGAGATTCACCCCTCCACTTT CASSPRAANVGDSPLHF
. . TRBJ1-5 TRBV3-1 TGTGCCAGCAGCCAAGGGCCGGGCGGCGATCAGCCCCAGCATTTT CASSQGPGGDQPQHF
. . TRBJ1-4 TRBV7-2 TGTGCCAGCAGCTCCACCCGGTCAACTAATGAAAAACTGTTTTTT CASSSTRSTNEKLFF
. . TRBJ2-4 TRBV4-2 TGTGCCAGCAGCCAAGGGGTCGTTAAAAACATTCAGTACTTC CASSQGVVKNIQYF
. . TRBJ1-2 TRBV4-2 TGTGCCAGCAGCCAAGCTAGACAGGAGGGTGGCTACACCTTC CASSQARQEGGYTF
. few TRBJ1-6 TRBV4-1 TGCGCCAGCAGCCAAGATCAGGGGCAAAATTCACCCCTCCACTTT CASSQDQGQNSPLHF
. few TRBJ2-7 TRBV7-2 TGTGCCAGCAGCTTAATTTATAAGCCTAGCTCCTACGAGCAGTACTTC CASSLIYKPSSYEQYF
. . TRBJ1-2 TRBV27 TGTGCCAGCAGTTTAAATAAGAACTATGGCTACACCTTC CASSLNKNYGYTF
. few TRBJ1-2 TRBV28 TGTGCCAGCAGTTGGGGTTCAGGGGCGGACTATGGCTACACCTTC CASSWGSGADYGYTF
TRBD1 few TRBJ2-1 TRBV5-1 TGCGCCAGCAGCAGGGACAGCGCAAGCTCCTACAATGAGCAGTTCTTC CASSRDSASSYNEQFF
. few TRBJ2-2 TRBV29-1 TGCAGCGTTGTCATCGTTTCGGGCGGGGAGCTGTTTTTT CSVVIVSGGELFF
. few TRBJ1-2 TRBV27 TGTGCCAGCAGTAACAACAGGGTTGGCTACACCTTC CASSNNRVGYTF